A single sample is the source of the 20 T cell receptor beta chains below, sequenced in a study of blood T cell repertoires in COVID-19. Libraries were prepared by immunoSEQ multiplex PCR; TCRdb keeps only in-frame clonotypes and omits some of them. The repertoire holds 230,000 or so clones, with 65% to 85% as singletons. The material sequenced was peripheral blood. These receptor sequences come from a man aged 40-49 years with active or convalescent COVID-19.

The chain links TRBV30 to TRBJ1-4, with D perhaps TRBD1 (5 bases). Germline CDR1 GTSNPN, CDR2 SVGIG (reference sequence). V lost 2 bases, J lost 8 bases, and 12 bases lay in between. This CDR3 contains 13 residues. The CDR3 region is CAWSQGAGEKLFF. The CDR3 DNA follows: TGTGCCTGGAGTCAAGGGGCAGGAGAAAAACTGTTTTTT. The full variable domain, in which reference TRBV30 and TRBJ1-4 provide the parts outside the CDR3, is SQTIHQWPATLVQPVGSPLSLECTVEGTSNPNLYWYRQAAGRGLQLLFYSVGIGQISSEVPQNLSASRPQDRQFILSSKKLLLSDSGFYLCAWSQGAGEKLFFGSGTQLSVL.

The genes are TRBV5-5 and TRBJ2-2, with D hard to call. V dropped 3 bases and J dropped 4 bases, with 10 bases sitting between them. Looked up from germline, CDR1 is SGHKS and CDR2 is YYEKEE (reference sequence). The CDR3 covers 14 residues. The CDR3 DNA reads as TGTGCCAGCAGCTCGACTGTACTCACCGGGGAGCTGTTTTTT. Translated, it gives CASSSTVLTGELFF.

The chain links TRBV19 to TRBJ1-2; D ambiguous. This CDR3 is built from 13 residues. The ends were cut back, 3 bases at V and 4 bases at J, with 9 bases in the middle. Per the germline V gene, CDR1 is LNHDA and CDR2 is SQIVND (reference sequence). This CDR3 is CASSIPGFYGYTF. CDR3 bases: TGTGCCAGTAGTATTCCGGGGTTCTATGGCTACACCTTC. The variable domain in full, with the rest retrieved from reference TRBV19 and TRBJ1-2, is DGGITQSPKYLFRKEGQNVTLSCEQNLNHDAMYWYRQDPGQGLRLIYYSQIVNDFQKGDIAEGYSVSREKKESFPLTVTSAQKNPTAFYLCASSIPGFYGYTFGSGTRLTVV.

The chain employs TRBV2 and TRBJ1-2, with D unresolved. This CDR3 region has 13 residues. The germline V gene has CDR1 SNHLY and CDR2 FYNNEI. Between the trimmed V and J ends, which lost 6 bases and 6 bases, there was a span of 14 bases. CDR3 sequence reads: CASSTIDGNGYTF. In DNA form, the CDR3 reads TGTGCCAGCAGCACCATAGACGGGAATGGCTACACCTTC.

On this clone itself: Other DNA sequences within the sample encode an identical CDR3. For the CDR3, the DNA is TGTGCCAGCAGTTCCCCCCCGGGCTATGGCTACACCTTC. Encoded protein: CASSSPPGYGYTF. This chain connects TRBV12-3 or TRBV12-4 to TRBJ1-2; D not certain. This CDR3 contains 13 residues. Trimming pared 4 bases from V and 4 bases from J, leaving 10 bases between.

J is TRBJ1-3 and V is TRBV6-1; D not resolved. This CDR3 is built from 13 residues. From germline, CDR1 is MNHNS and CDR2 SASEGT. V lost 6 bases and J lost 4, with 10 bases in between. CDR3 sequence (DNA): TGTGCCAGCAGCGGAGGCCCGGGAAACACCATATATTTT. As protein: CASSGGPGNTIYF.

The CDR3 sequence is CASSLGLGLAFEQFF. CDR3 nucleotides: TGCGCCAGCAGCTTAGGCCTTGGACTAGCATTTGAGCAGTTCTTC. J is TRBJ2-1 and V is TRBV5-1, with TRBD2 matching over 8 bases. The CDR3 length is 15 residues. Germline CDR1 is SGHRS and CDR2 is YFSETQ. J gave up 9 bases and V 2 bases, and 10 bases lay outside the gene matches.

The chain is built from TRBV10-3 and TRBJ1-2, with TRBD1 matching 11 bases. Germline CDR1 is ENHRY and CDR2 is SYGVKD. J was trimmed by 3 bases and V by 6 bases; bases with no gene match: 9. This CDR3 region has 16 residues. The CDR3 region has the DNA TGTGCCATCAGCGCGGGGACAGGGGGGTTGGACTATGGCTACACCTTC. Translated: CAISAGTGGLDYGYTF.

The genes are TRBV5-1 and TRBJ1-2, with 7 bases fitting TRBD1. The germline V gene has CDR1 SGHRS and CDR2 YFSETQ. This CDR3 region has 13 residues. Trimming at V came to 4 bases and at J to 4 bases, leaving 4 bases not matched to a gene. CDR3 protein: CASSRDSLYGYTF. CDR3 DNA sequence: TGCGCCAGCAGCCGGGACAGCCTCTATGGCTACACCTTC.

This clone has only one observation. The V and J genes are TRBV5-4 and TRBJ2-5; a possible D gene is TRBD2 (6 bases). This CDR3 is built from 15 residues. CDR1 and CDR2 (germline): SGHNT, YYREEE (reference sequence). V gave up 6 bases and J gave up 5 bases, with 20 bases separating them. This CDR3 reads CASTFGQGGQETQYF. Written as DNA, the CDR3 is TGTGCCAGCACCTTTGGGCAGGGAGGTCAGGAGACCCAGTACTTC.

The chain couples TRBV11-3 to TRBJ1-6; a possible D gene is TRBD1 (6 bases). This CDR3 has 13 residues. In germline, CDR1 is SGHNT, CDR2 YENEEA. Trimming left V 0 bases short and J 15 bases short, with 12 bases between. The CDR3 DNA is TGTGCCAGCAGCTTAGAATTTAGACAGGTCCTCCACTTT. Translated: CASSLEFRQVLHF.

This rearrangement joins TRBV4-2 to TRBJ2-4; 7 bases align to TRBD1. CDR1 is LGHNA, CDR2 YNFKEQ, per germline. The trim removed 3 bases at V and 2 bases at J, leaving 7 bases unmatched. The CDR3 contains 16 residues. The CDR3 DNA reads TGTGCCAGCAGCCATGGTAGGGGGCTTACCAAAAACATTCAGTACTTC. It is translated as CASSHGRGLTKNIQYF.

This rearrangement joins TRBV5-1 to TRBJ1-6, with D unresolved. Between the trimmed V and J ends, which lost 0 bases and 0 bases, there was a span of 10 bases. This CDR3 is 17 amino acids long. Germline assignment: CDR1 SGHRS and CDR2 YFSETQ. In DNA form, the CDR3 reads TGCGCCAGCAGCTTGGGTCTTGGGAGCTCCTATAATTCACCCCTCCACTTT. Amino acids: CASSLGLGSSYNSPLHF. The full variable domain, in which reference TRBV5-1 and TRBJ1-6 provide the parts outside the CDR3, is KAGVTQTPRYLIKTRGQQVTLSCSPISGHRSVSWYQQTPGQGLQFLFEYFSETQRNKGNFPGRFSGRQFSNSRSEMNVSTLELGDSALYLCASSLGLGSSYNSPLHFGNGTRLTVT.

The chain uses TRBV18 and TRBJ1-4, with D possibly being TRBD1 (5 bases). Germline values: CDR1 KGHSH, CDR2 LQKENI. The CDR3 contains 15 residues. Between the trimmed V and J ends, which lost 3 bases and 6 bases, there was a span of 14 bases. The CDR3 reads CASSPLRGGDEKLFF. The CDR3 DNA follows: TGTGCCAGCTCACCCCTGCGGGGCGGTGATGAAAAACTGTTTTTT.

This clone came up a few times. This rearrangement joins TRBV30 to TRBJ1-5, with D perhaps matching TRBD1 (6 bases). The V and J ends lost 0 bases and 2 bases respectively, with 23 bases between them. There are 19 residues in the CDR3. The V gene's germline CDR1 is GTSNPN and CDR2 SVGIG (reference sequence). The CDR3 DNA sequence: TGTGCCTGGAGTGTGGGGGTTTACAGGGTTTCAGGGCGCAATCAGCCCCAGCATTTT. It yields the protein CAWSVGVYRVSGRNQPQHF.

The gene calls are TRBV5-5 and TRBJ2-1; D perhaps matches TRBD2 (5 bases). The germline CDR1 and CDR2 sequences are SGHKS and YYEKEE (reference sequence). The CDR3 contains 15 residues. The V end lost 0 bases, the J end lost 5 bases, and 12 bases lay between the germline ends. The CDR3 sequence: CASSLDFSGNNEQFF. CDR3 sequence (DNA): TGTGCCAGCAGCTTGGATTTTTCCGGGAACAATGAGCAGTTCTTC.

A single count supports this clone. The chain has TRBV6-5 and TRBJ1-3, with 7 bases aligning to TRBD1. CDR3 length: 14 residues. Germline V gene lookup returns CDR1 MNHEY and CDR2 SVGAGI. V was clipped by 4 bases and J by 4 bases; unmatched bases: 4. The CDR3 loop is CASSWGQMGNTIYF. CDR3 sequence (DNA): TGTGCCAGCAGTTGGGGACAGATGGGAAACACCATATATTTT.

About this clone: This likely reflects a read error, since a far larger clone is one base away. The chain has TRBV7-9 and TRBJ2-6; TRBD2 is a possible D gene (7 bases). Looked up from germline, CDR1 is SEHNR and CDR2 is FQNEAQ (reference sequence). The CDR3 length is 17 residues. V was shortened by 8 bases and J by 2 bases, with 19 bases between the two germline ends. CDR3 in amino acids: CASVLGGASAGANVLTF. The CDR3 region has the DNA TGTGCCAGCGTCCTAGGGGGGGCGAGCGCTGGGGCCAACGTCCTGACTTTC.

Here the CDR3 reads CASHTSQGNGEQPQHF. The CDR3 DNA is TGTGCCAGCCACACATCACAGGGAAACGGAGAACAGCCCCAGCATTTT. V is TRBV28 and J is TRBJ1-5; possibly TRBD1 for D (6 bases). This CDR3 is 16 amino acids long. Germline loops: CDR1 MDHEN, CDR2 SYDVKM. Trimming removed 8 bases at V and 7 bases at J, with 24 bases between.

The V call is TRBV18, the J call TRBJ2-3; TRBD2 matches at 10 bases. This CDR3 comprises 16 residues. Germline V lookup: CDR1 KGHSH, CDR2 LQKENI. V shed 0 bases and J 1 base; nucleotides not matched to a gene: 1. Here the CDR3 DNA reads TGTGCCAGCTCACCACCCCTAGCGGGGGGCACAGATACGCAGTATTTT. The encoded protein is CASSPPLAGGTDTQYF.